A single sample gave rise to the 14 T cell receptor beta chains below, sequenced in a study of response to subunit inactivated influenza vaccine. TCRdb re-derived calls from the RT-PCR reads in MiXCR, one entry per CDR3 protein. The profile covers fewer than 700,000 distinct CDR3 sequences, with 10% to 15% appearing a single time and around 12% taken by the ten largest. Specimen: PBMCs from blood, collected roughly 6 weeks after vaccination. The source of these receptors is a man aged 50 or older who received an inactivated influenza vaccine.

This clonotype was recorded a few times. The chain combines TRBV27 with TRBJ2-7; 13 bases line up with TRBD2. The CDR3 covers 17 residues. In germline, CDR1 is MNHEY, CDR2 SMNVEV (reference sequence). After removal of 5 bases from V and 0 bases from J, the junction contained 7 bases not matched to a gene. In DNA, the CDR3 is TGTGCCAGCAGTAGACTAGCGGGGGGAACAACCTCCTACGAGCAGTACTTC. Its translation: CASSRLAGGTTSYEQYF.

This clonotype was picked up a small number of times. The chain carries TRBV20-1 and TRBJ1-1, with D tentatively TRBD1 (5 bases). The V end was cut by 7 bases, the J end by 5 bases, with 29 bases between. CDR3 length: 17 amino acids. CDR1 and CDR2 (germline): DFQATT, SNEGSKA (reference sequence). CDR3 region: CSVNTGRIFQRGTEAFF. In DNA form, the CDR3 reads TGCAGTGTTAATACCGGCCGGATATTCCAGAGGGGAACTGAAGCTTTCTTT.

This clonotype was detected only a few times. The CDR3 sequence: CSASFRGGETQYF. The DNA of the CDR3 is TGCAGTGCTAGTTTCAGGGGGGGGGAGACCCAGTACTTC. The V call is TRBV20-1, the J call TRBJ2-5; possibly TRBD1 or TRBD2 for D (7 bases each). The length of the CDR3 is 13 residues. Germline CDR1 reads DFQATT; CDR2 reads SNEGSKA (reference sequence). The V end was cut by 3 bases, the J end by 5 bases, with 13 bases between.

The chain has TRBV12-3 or TRBV12-4 and TRBJ2-5; 11 bases are a match to TRBD2. V was pared by 3 bases and J by 3 bases, with 9 bases of the junction left unmatched. The CDR3 consists of 17 residues. The CDR3 sequence: CASSFSSSGGTEETQYF. CDR3 bases: TGTGCCAGCAGTTTTAGTTCTAGCGGGGGGACAGAAGAGACCCAGTACTTC.

The J gene is TRBJ2-1, the V gene TRBV6-2 or TRBV6-3; 11 bases are shared with TRBD2. V gave up 5 bases and J gave up 9 bases; unmatched junction bases: 21. The germline V gene encodes CDR1 MNHEY and CDR2 SVGEGT. CDR3 length equals 19 residues. The CDR3 bases are TGTGCCAGCAGTGCCAGAGATAGCGGGGGGGCCCCGATCGGCGTTGAGCAGTTCTTC. It yields the protein CASSARDSGGAPIGVEQFF.

This clonotype occurred a few times. The chain links TRBV2 to TRBJ2-1; possible D gene TRBD2, 5 bases. Germline V lookup: CDR1 SNHLY, CDR2 FYNNEI. CDR3 size: 13 residues. CDR3 in amino acids: CAISGDLYNEQFF. CDR3 nucleotide sequence: TGTGCAATTTCCGGGGATCTCTACAATGAGCAGTTCTTC.

This clonotype was counted at least ten times. The V and J genes are TRBV24-1 and TRBJ2-5; D remains unclear. Germline V gene sequence: CDR1 KGHDR, CDR2 SFDVKD. V was cut by 0 bases and J by 2 bases, with 9 bases left in between. The CDR3 has 15 residues. CDR3 in amino acids: CATSDLHTPQETQYF. The DNA of the CDR3 is TGTGCCACCAGTGATTTGCACACTCCACAAGAGACCCAGTACTTC.

The V and J genes are TRBV4-2 and TRBJ2-5, with D possibly TRBD1 on 5 matching bases. The CDR3 length is 15 residues. V shed 0 bases and J shed 2 bases, with 10 bases lying between them. Germline V gives CDR1 LGHNA, CDR2 YNFKEQ. CDR3 sequence reads: CASSQDRQTQETQYF. CDR3 nucleotides: TGTGCCAGCAGCCAAGACCGACAGACTCAAGAGACCCAGTACTTC.

In this sample, this clonotype turned up many times. This chain links TRBV12-3 or TRBV12-4 with TRBJ2-1; 12 bases agree with TRBD1. CDR3 length: 15 amino acids. The J segment lost 4 bases and the V segment lost 5 bases, leaving 3 bases of the junction unmatched. The CDR3 DNA reads TGTGCCAGCAGTGGGGACAGGGGGCTATACAATGAGCAGTTCTTC. Its protein product is CASSGDRGLYNEQFF.

This clonotype was recorded at least ten times. This rearrangement joins TRBV29-1 to TRBJ2-2; TRBD1 is a possible D gene (7 bases). This CDR3 contains 13 residues. V was shortened by 4 bases and J by 3 bases, with 9 bases between the two germline ends. From germline, CDR1 is SQVTM and CDR2 ANQGSEA. The CDR3: CSVGRGDTGELFF. The CDR3, as DNA: TGCAGCGTTGGCAGGGGGGACACCGGGGAGCTGTTTTTT.

This clonotype was seen only a few times. The J gene is TRBJ2-1, the V gene TRBV5-1, with 9 bases aligning to TRBD1. Per germline, CDR1 SGHRS and CDR2 YFSETQ. V shed 0 bases, J shed 8 bases, and the junction held 6 bases outside the gene matches. This CDR3 is 15 amino acids long. CDR3 in amino acids: CASSLAGQGRDEQFF. The CDR3, as DNA: TGCGCCAGCAGCTTGGCAGGACAGGGGAGGGATGAGCAGTTCTTC.

This clonotype showed up many times. The chain carries TRBV27 and TRBJ2-1, with 12 bases identical to TRBD2. This CDR3 is built from 15 residues. CDR1 and CDR2 from the germline V gene are MNHEY and SMNVEV (reference sequence). Trimming cost V 5 bases and J 6 bases; bases outside gene matches: 5. For the CDR3, the DNA is TGTGCCAGCAGTCTCGGACTAGCGGGGTTCAATGAGCAGTTCTTC. Translation: CASSLGLAGFNEQFF.

This clonotype was picked up a small number of times. CDR3 amino acids: CATSDFSFYGYTF. In nucleotides, the CDR3 is TGTGCCACCAGTGATTTTTCATTCTATGGCTACACCTTC. This chain uses TRBV24-1 with TRBJ1-2; unclear D gene. This CDR3 comprises 13 residues. Per the germline V gene, CDR1 is KGHDR and CDR2 is SFDVKD. The ends were cut back, 1 base at V and 4 bases at J, with 6 bases in the middle.

This clonotype was seen a handful of times. The genes are TRBV4-3 and TRBJ2-1, with TRBD2 matching 11 bases. V was pared by 0 bases and J by 0 bases, with 7 bases of the junction left unmatched. The CDR3 is 19 amino acids. CDR1 and CDR2 from the germline V gene are LGHNA and YSLEER. The CDR3 loop is CASSQEWASGGSSYNEQFF. In nucleotides, the CDR3 is TGCGCCAGCAGCCAAGAATGGGCTAGCGGGGGGAGCTCCTACAATGAGCAGTTCTTC.